The sequence of this T cell receptor beta chain was determined in a study of shared clonotypes between healthy human individuals. The protocol was immunoSEQ multiplex PCR, while the TCRdb copy is restricted to in-frame clones and leaves out a portion. The sample has approximately 2.4 million clones; about 94% are singletons. Study observations and caveats: Sequencing depth was expected to affect clonotype sharing among donors.

As concerns this clone: Antigen: not known.

The J segment lost 1 base and the V segment lost 5 bases, leaving 5 bases of the junction unmatched. The CDR3 consists of 15 residues. The germline V gene encodes CDR1 MNHNS and CDR2 SASEGT. This clonotype was sampled from a young man in good health. This chain connects TRBV6-1 to TRBJ2-7; 10 bases line up with TRBD1. Material for sequencing was naive CD4+ T cells sorted from blood. Subset reported: CD45RA+ positively selected. For the CDR3, the DNA is TGTGCCAGCAGTCTGGACAGGGGGTTATCCTACGAGCAGTACTTC. Protein product: CASSLDRGLSYEQYF.